The 18 T cell receptor beta chains below were found in one sample sequenced in a study of T cell responses to AZD1222 COVID-19 vaccine. The method was immunoSEQ multiplex PCR; TCRdb's version includes in-frame clones alone and lacks a portion of them. This sample has some 170,000 clones, with about nine tenths found just once. Here the sequenced sample was peripheral blood, taken 28 days after the second dose of the MenACWY control vaccine. These receptors originate from an adult who received the MenACWY meningococcal vaccine as a control.

This clone was recorded once. The chain uses TRBV30 and TRBJ1-4; 8 bases fit TRBD1. CDR3 length: 15 residues. Trimming removed 5 bases from V and 0 bases from J; junction bases left unmatched: 5. Germline loops: CDR1 GTSNPN, CDR2 SVGIG (reference sequence). CDR3 sequence reads: CAWDGQGSTNEKLFF. The DNA of the CDR3 is TGTGCCTGGGACGGACAGGGCTCAACTAATGAAAAACTGTTTTTT.

The V call is TRBV27, the J call TRBJ2-7; 10 nucleotides line up with TRBD2. The CDR3 extends over 14 amino acids. Germline V gives CDR1 MNHEY, CDR2 SMNVEV (reference sequence). After removal of 3 bases from V and 7 bases from J, the junction contained 6 bases not matched to a gene. The CDR3 coding sequence is TGTGCCAGCAGTTTGTCCGGGACTAGCGCTGAGCAGTACTTC. Translated: CASSLSGTSAEQYF.

The genes are TRBV14 and TRBJ1-5; unclear D gene. CDR1 is SGHDN and CDR2 is FVKESK in the germline V gene. The CDR3 contains 13 residues. V was trimmed by 2 bases and J by 2 bases, leaving 4 bases between them. In nucleotides, the CDR3 is TGTGCCAGCAGCCAATCGGGCAATCAGCCCCAGCATTTT. It is translated as CASSQSGNQPQHF. The full variable domain, completed using reference TRBV14 and TRBJ1-5, is EAGVTQFPSHSVIEKGQTVTLRCDPISGHDNLYWYRRVMGKEIKFLLHFVKESKQDESGMPNNRFLAERTGGTYSTLKVQPAELEDSGVYFCASSQSGNQPQHFGDGTRLSIL.

This rearrangement joins TRBV11-3 to TRBJ2-3; no definite D call. Trimming removed 1 base from V and 3 bases from J, with 5 bases in between. The germline CDR1 and CDR2 sequences are SGHNT and YENEEA. The CDR3 runs to 13 residues. The CDR3, as DNA: TGTGCCAGCAGCTTAGGGCCAACAGATACGCAGTATTTT. It yields the protein CASSLGPTDTQYF.

The chain carries TRBV5-6 and TRBJ2-7; 13 nucleotides match TRBD2. Germline V gives CDR1 SGHDT, CDR2 YYEEEE. CDR3 length equals 18 residues. Unmatched junction bases numbered 13, after V lost 3 bases and J lost 4 bases. For the CDR3, the DNA is TGTGCCAGCAGCTCCATCATAACTAGCGGGAGGGGCAGTTACGAGCAGTACTTC. As protein: CASSSIITSGRGSYEQYF.

The chain has TRBV5-1 and TRBJ2-7; D perhaps matches TRBD1 (5 bases). The CDR3 runs 14 residues. The V gene's germline CDR1 is SGHRS and CDR2 YFSETQ. Trimming left V 0 bases short and J 4 bases short, with 11 bases between. The CDR3 is CASSLEGAAYEQYF. DNA of the CDR3: TGCGCCAGCAGCTTGGAAGGGGCCGCTTACGAGCAGTACTTC.

The chain is built from TRBV7-2 and TRBJ1-2; the D gene is possibly TRBD1 (5 bases). Trimming took off 7 bases at V and 2 bases at J, with 17 bases between the two ends. This CDR3 has 15 residues. Per germline, CDR1 SGHTA and CDR2 FQGNSA. The CDR3 spells CASKRDSLRNYGYTF. CDR3 nucleotides: TGTGCCAGCAAGCGTGACAGCCTAAGGAACTATGGCTACACCTTC. Using reference TRBV7-2 and TRBJ1-2 for the parts outside the CDR3, the full variable domain is GAGVSQSPSNKVTEKGKDVELRCDPISGHTALYWYRQSLGQGLEFLIYFQGNSAPDKSGLPSDRFSAERTGGSVSTLTIQRTQQEDSAVYLCASKRDSLRNYGYTFGSGTRLTVV.

The chain couples TRBV28 to TRBJ2-5; possible D gene TRBD1, 6 bases. The CDR3 runs to 15 residues. Trimming shortened V by 4 bases and J by 3 bases, and 15 bases separated the two germline ends. Germline CDR1 and CDR2: MDHEN and SYDVKM. CDR3 amino acids: CASSWGRNAKETQYF. The CDR3 nucleotides read TGTGCCAGCAGTTGGGGGCGGAACGCGAAAGAGACCCAGTACTTC.

On this clone itself: The sample has other DNA sequences that encode this CDR3 too. The chain carries TRBV4-2 and TRBJ1-5; a possible D gene is TRBD1 (6 bases). The CDR3 has 14 residues. From germline, CDR1 is LGHNA and CDR2 YNFKEQ. V was cut by 0 bases and J by 4 bases, with 7 bases left in between. The CDR3 is CASSQDQGNQPQHF. The CDR3, as DNA: TGTGCCAGCAGCCAAGATCAGGGGAATCAGCCCCAGCATTTT.

This chain links TRBV19 with TRBJ2-7; 8 positions agree with TRBD2. V dropped 3 bases and J dropped 4; count of bases not matched to a gene: 5. Germline V gene lookup returns CDR1 LNHDA and CDR2 SQIVND (reference sequence). The CDR3 length is 14 residues. As DNA, the CDR3 is TGTGCCAGTAGTATCAGCGGGAGTAGGTACGAGCAGTACTTC. It specifies CASSISGSRYEQYF.

V and J are TRBV6-5 and TRBJ1-2; D ambiguous. Germline CDR1 MNHEY, CDR2 SVGAGI. The V and J ends lost 5 bases and 1 base respectively, with 11 bases between them. The CDR3 length is 14 residues. DNA for the CDR3: TGTGCCAGCAGTATCGGACGGTTTAACTATGGCTACACCTTC. Protein sequence: CASSIGRFNYGYTF.

This clone was recorded a few times. The gene calls are TRBV5-1 and TRBJ1-4; 10 bases fit TRBD1. V dropped 2 bases and J dropped 8; count of bases not matched to a gene: 3. Germline loops: CDR1 SGHRS, CDR2 YFSETQ. The CDR3 loop spans 14 amino acids. The CDR3, as DNA: TGCGCCAGCAGCTTTGGGACAGGGGAGGAAAAACTGTTTTTT. This sequence encodes CASSFGTGEEKLFF.

The chain couples TRBV19 to TRBJ1-1; D is perhaps TRBD1 (6 bases). V was trimmed by 9 bases and J by 0 bases, leaving 14 bases between them. The germline V gene encodes CDR1 LNHDA and CDR2 SQIVND (reference sequence). This CDR3 region has 14 residues. The CDR3 region is CASSSGTLNTEAFF. In DNA form, the CDR3 reads TGTGCCAGCTCGTCCGGGACACTGAACACTGAAGCTTTCTTT.

This chain joins TRBV4-3 and TRBJ1-1; D is unclear. Germline-derived CDR1 and CDR2 are LGHNA and YSLEER. The CDR3 runs 15 residues. V lost 4 bases to trimming and J lost 1 base, with 13 bases between them. CDR3 sequence reads: CASSLTRTTNTEAFF. DNA of the CDR3: TGCGCCAGCAGCCTGACCCGGACCACGAACACTGAAGCTTTCTTT.

The V and J genes are TRBV27 and TRBJ2-1, with a weak D call TRBD1 (5 bases). Per germline, CDR1 MNHEY and CDR2 SMNVEV (reference sequence). CDR3 size: 14 residues. Trimming shortened V by 3 bases and J by 3 bases, and 9 bases separated the two germline ends. The CDR3 here is CASSLTAVYNEQFF. Written as DNA, the CDR3 is TGTGCCAGCAGTTTGACAGCCGTCTACAATGAGCAGTTCTTC.

This rearrangement joins TRBV6-2 or TRBV6-3 to TRBJ1-2, with TRBD1 as a possible D gene (5 bases). CDR3 length equals 16 residues. V lost 6 bases and J lost 4, with 21 bases in between. CDR1 is MNHEY, CDR2 SVGEGT, per germline. CDR3 sequence: CASSRDPLGFTYGYTF. The CDR3 DNA reads as TGTGCCAGCAGCAGGGACCCCTTGGGTTTTACCTATGGCTACACCTTC.

The J gene is TRBJ1-5, the V gene TRBV6-6; D unresolved. Germline V CDR1 and CDR2: MNHNY, SVGAGI (reference sequence). CDR3 length: 12 amino acids. V lost 3 bases and J 3 bases, leaving 3 bases between the germline ends. The CDR3 loop reads CASSYTNQPQHF. CDR3 bases: TGTGCCAGCAGTTATACCAATCAGCCCCAGCATTTT.

The chain is built from TRBV4-3 and TRBJ2-3; 8 bases align to TRBD2. CDR1 and CDR2 from the germline V gene are LGHNA and YSLEER. CDR3 length equals 15 residues. J lost 4 bases, V lost 2 bases, and 5 bases had no gene match. The CDR3 loop is CASSQSGGGSDTQYF. The CDR3 DNA is TGCGCCAGCAGCCAAAGCGGGGGAGGATCAGATACGCAGTATTTT.